This T cell receptor (beta chain) derives from a study of identical twins. CDR1 and CDR2 from the germline V gene are KGHDR and SFDVKD. The CDR3 is made up of 16 amino acids. V lost 3 bases, J lost 4 bases, and 16 bases lay in between. Template switching supplied a universal primer site; unique molecular identifiers were carried on the cDNA. TCRdb reanalysed the 5' RACE reads using MiXCR and keeps one entry per CDR3 protein. The sample records some 660,000 distinct CDR3 sequences, under 9% being singletons. Separately, the same data were catalogued under a study of yellow fever vaccine responses in identical twins.

This TCR was recovered from a woman aged 18-30 years in good health. The chain carries TRBV24-1 and TRBJ2-3; tentatively, D is TRBD2 (5 bases). Sequencing was performed on PBMCs. The CDR3 is CATSDVALARADTQYF. In DNA form, the CDR3 reads TGTGCCACCAGTGATGTGGCTCTGGCGAGGGCAGATACGCAGTATTTT.